This T cell receptor (beta chain) was retrieved from a study of CD8 T cells in ankylosing spondylitis. Quantitative 5'-RACE with molecular barcodes was used to make the TCR beta libraries. A single record per CDR3 protein comes from TCRdb applying MiXCR to the 5' RACE reads. The table lists 200,000 to 300,000 distinct CDR3 sequences, 9.5% to 12% of them singletons. Study-level points and caveats: Among TCR beta sequences, a motif of several highly homologous variants appeared characteristic of ankylosing spondylitis blood. Researchers reportedly found disease-linked clones significantly enriched in matched ankylosing spondylitis synovial fluid.

CDR3 size: 14 residues. Germline lookup yields CDR1 DFQATT and CDR2 SNEGSKA (reference sequence). Trimming stripped 3 bases from V and 2 bases from J, with 13 bases between. This clonotype was detected a few times. Its specificity is not known. V gene TRBV20-1 combines with J gene TRBJ1-2; TRBD1 might be the D (5 bases). This sequence originates from a male donor with ankylosing spondylitis or in good health (not recorded which). The sequencing input was blood, either unsorted or a sorted T cell fraction (not recorded which). The CDR3 reads CSARGRVENYGYTF. The CDR3 DNA reads as TGCAGTGCTAGGGGCAGGGTAGAGAACTATGGCTACACCTTC.